These T cell receptor beta chains were read from a single sample in a study of cytomegalovirus exposure and HLA in healthy donors. Profiled with immunoSEQ multiplex PCR; TCRdb holds only in-frame clones, not every one. The data show 200,000 or so clones, about 72% seen once. Sequences were obtained from PBMCs. The receptors were sampled from a male donor in good health and CMV-seronegative. Both conserved end residues are part of each CDR3. A D gene is named only where the DNA matches it firmly. Rows give clone size only sometimes, using once, few, many, or a class for an expanded clone.

j_call clone_size d_call v_call cdr3_aa cdr3_nt
TRBJ2-7 NA TRBD1 TRBV14 CASSRTGAEQYF TGTGCCAGCAGCCGTACAGGGGCCGAGCAGTACTTC
TRBJ1-1 NA TRBD1 TRBV11-2 CASSFLAGGVDTEAFF TGTGCCAGCAGCTTTCTGGCAGGGGGCGTAGACACTGAAGCTTTCTTT
TRBJ2-1 few NA TRBV7-9 CASSLAGTPPYEQFF TGTGCCAGCAGCTTAGCCGGGACACCGCCCTATGAGCAGTTCTTC
TRBJ2-1 NA TRBD2 TRBV11-3 CASSLVAGVSEQFF TGTGCCAGCAGCTTAGTTGCGGGAGTTAGTGAGCAGTTCTTC
TRBJ1-4 NA NA TRBV9 CASSVDDRFNEKLFF TGTGCCAGCAGCGTAGACGACAGGTTTAATGAAAAACTGTTTTTT
TRBJ2-1 NA TRBD2 TRBV5-1 CASSLGASGPYNEQFF TGCGCCAGCAGCTTGGGGGCTAGCGGGCCCTACAATGAGCAGTTCTTC
TRBJ2-7 NA TRBD2 TRBV10-2 CASTGGGYEQYF TGCGCCAGCACCGGGGGGGGGTACGAGCAGTACTTC
TRBJ2-5 NA TRBD1 TRBV19 CASSSRTGLETQYF TGTGCCAGTAGTTCACGGACAGGTTTGGAGACCCAGTACTTC
TRBJ1-3 NA NA TRBV5-4 CASSRGGGARNSGNTIYF TGTGCCAGCAGCCGGGGTGGGGGCGCAAGGAACTCTGGAAACACCATATATTTT
TRBJ2-3 NA TRBD1 TRBV6-5 CASSYATGAADTQYF TGTGCCAGCAGTTACGCCACAGGGGCGGCAGATACGCAGTATTTT
TRBJ1-1 NA TRBD1 TRBV6-1 CASSGPLQGPPRANTEAFF TGTGCCAGCAGTGGGCCCTTACAGGGGCCCCCGCGTGCGAACACTGAAGCTTTCTTT
TRBJ2-2 NA TRBD1 TRBV7-3 CASSLIGTGAGELFF TGTGCCAGCAGCTTAATCGGGACAGGGGCCGGGGAGCTGTTTTTT
TRBJ1-1 NA TRBD1 TRBV5-6 CASRFDRADTEAFF TGTGCCAGCAGATTTGACAGGGCGGACACTGAAGCTTTCTTT
TRBJ2-4 once TRBD2 TRBV19 CASGLTSGKLAKNIQYF TGTGCCAGTGGCCTGACTAGCGGAAAATTAGCCAAAAACATTCAGTACTTC
TRBJ2-7 NA NA TRBV11-2 CASSPARTFKSYEQYF TGTGCCAGCAGCCCGGCCCGGACTTTCAAATCCTACGAGCAGTACTTC
TRBJ2-7 NA TRBD1 TRBV2 CASRTSGQLTYEQYF TGTGCCAGCAGAACATCGGGACAGCTAACCTACGAGCAGTACTTC
TRBJ1-1 few TRBD1 TRBV19 CASTRGGQNTEAFF TGTGCCAGTACTCGAGGGGGCCAGAACACTGAAGCTTTCTTT
TRBJ1-5 few NA TRBV21-1 CASSTTGGEEPQHF TGTGCCAGCAGCACGACAGGGGGCGAAGAGCCCCAGCATTTT
TRBJ2-3 NA TRBD2 TRBV18 CASSPAGADTQYF TGTGCCAGCTCACCGGCGGGAGCAGATACGCAGTATTTT
TRBJ2-1 NA NA TRBV6-5 CASSNGVGANNEQFF TGTGCCAGCAGCAATGGGGTAGGGGCCAACAATGAGCAGTTCTTC
TRBJ2-3 NA TRBD2 TRBV5-1 CASSLALAGPDTQYF TGCGCCAGCAGCTTGGCACTAGCGGGACCAGATACGCAGTATTTT
TRBJ2-1 NA NA TRBV4-1 CASSQEELAGEQFF TGCGCCAGCAGCCAAGAAGAACTAGCTGGTGAGCAGTTCTTC
TRBJ2-3 NA NA TRBV10-1 CASPRDTQYF TGCGCCAGCCCCAGAGATACGCAGTATTTT
TRBJ2-7 NA NA TRBV9 CASSAGGRTGDYEQYF TGTGCCAGCAGCGCGGGGGGGAGGACAGGGGACTACGAGCAGTACTTC
TRBJ1-2 once TRBD1 TRBV6-5 CASSYEGARGYTF TGTGCCAGCAGTTACGAGGGGGCTAGGGGCTACACCTTC
TRBJ2-1 NA NA TRBV7-9 CASSLVSYSEQFF TGTGCCAGCAGCTTAGTTTCTTACAGTGAGCAGTTCTTC
TRBJ1-6 few TRBD1 TRBV28 CASSPDGTGTLHF TGTGCCAGCAGTCCGGATGGGACAGGGACCCTCCACTTT
TRBJ2-3 NA NA TRBV6-5 CASSYSERSTDTQYF TGTGCCAGCAGTTACTCGGAGAGGTCCACAGATACGCAGTATTTT
TRBJ2-3 NA NA TRBV25-1 CASSGGAYLGRYF TGTGCCAGCAGTGGCGGGGCTTACCTGGGTCGGTATTTT
TRBJ2-1 NA TRBD2 TRBV19 CASSISPPSGVGGREQFF TGTGCCAGTAGTATAAGCCCCCCTAGCGGCGTGGGGGGGAGGGAGCAGTTCTTC
TRBJ1-5 few NA TRBV28 CASSLKRSFGNQPQHF TGTGCCAGCAGTTTAAAACGGTCGTTTGGCAATCAGCCCCAGCATTTT
TRBJ1-5 NA NA TRBV15 CATSRSSNQPQHF TGTGCCACCAGCAGGTCGAGCAATCAGCCCCAGCATTTT
TRBJ2-7 NA NA TRBV2 CASRESTGGYEQYF TGTGCCAGCAGAGAATCGACTGGAGGGTACGAGCAGTACTTC
TRBJ1-6 NA NA TRBV7-8 CASSLDTDSPLHF TGTGCCAGCAGCTTAGATACGGATTCACCCCTCCACTTT
TRBJ1-2 NA NA TRBV6-5 CASSYSSGVEGYTF TGTGCCAGCAGTTACTCGTCCGGGGTGGAGGGCTACACCTTC
TRBJ1-5 few NA TRBV19 CASRGQSNQPQHF TGTGCCAGTAGAGGACAGAGCAATCAGCCCCAGCATTTT
TRBJ1-2 NA NA TRBV11-2 CASSFLGVGYTF TGTGCCAGCAGCTTTCTAGGGGTGGGCTACACCTTC